This TCR beta chain comes out of a study of shared clonotypes between healthy human individuals. Across the study: The plates for each donor numbered three CD4 naive, three CD4 memory, two CD8 naive and one CD8 memory.

Germline CDR1 reads KGHSH; CDR2 reads LQKENI. V was cut by 3 bases and J by 0 bases, with 11 bases left in between. The CDR3 is 16 residues long. It was across several immunoSEQ plates that each subset's genomic DNA was evenly split. Assay: immunoSEQ multiplex PCR; the TCRdb copy retains only in-frame clones and omits some. The sample lists 850,000 to 1,100,000 clones; about 80% were seen once. Sequencing was done on a sample of memory CD4+ T cells from PBMCs. The sample's subset: CD45RA-negative fraction. J is TRBJ1-4 and V is TRBV18, with D maybe TRBD1 (5 bases). The receptor was derived from a man between 18 and 35 years old in good health. Some clones in this sample may be carry-over from other donors' samples. The CDR3 nucleotides read TGTGCCAGCTCACCTCGGCAGGGCACAACTAATGAAAAACTGTTTTTT. Translated, it gives CASSPRQGTTNEKLFF.